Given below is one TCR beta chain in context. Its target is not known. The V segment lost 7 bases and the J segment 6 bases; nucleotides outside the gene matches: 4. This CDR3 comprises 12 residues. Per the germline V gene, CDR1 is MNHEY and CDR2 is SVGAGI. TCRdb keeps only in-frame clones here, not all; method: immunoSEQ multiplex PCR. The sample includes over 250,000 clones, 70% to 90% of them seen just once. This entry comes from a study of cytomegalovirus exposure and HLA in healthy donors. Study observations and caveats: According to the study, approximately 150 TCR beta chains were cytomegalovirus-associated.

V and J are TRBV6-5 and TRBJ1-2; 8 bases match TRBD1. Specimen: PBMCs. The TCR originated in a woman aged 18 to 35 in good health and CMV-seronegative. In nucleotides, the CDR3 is TGTGCCAGCACCGAGACAGGGGATGGCTACACCTTC. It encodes CASTETGDGYTF.